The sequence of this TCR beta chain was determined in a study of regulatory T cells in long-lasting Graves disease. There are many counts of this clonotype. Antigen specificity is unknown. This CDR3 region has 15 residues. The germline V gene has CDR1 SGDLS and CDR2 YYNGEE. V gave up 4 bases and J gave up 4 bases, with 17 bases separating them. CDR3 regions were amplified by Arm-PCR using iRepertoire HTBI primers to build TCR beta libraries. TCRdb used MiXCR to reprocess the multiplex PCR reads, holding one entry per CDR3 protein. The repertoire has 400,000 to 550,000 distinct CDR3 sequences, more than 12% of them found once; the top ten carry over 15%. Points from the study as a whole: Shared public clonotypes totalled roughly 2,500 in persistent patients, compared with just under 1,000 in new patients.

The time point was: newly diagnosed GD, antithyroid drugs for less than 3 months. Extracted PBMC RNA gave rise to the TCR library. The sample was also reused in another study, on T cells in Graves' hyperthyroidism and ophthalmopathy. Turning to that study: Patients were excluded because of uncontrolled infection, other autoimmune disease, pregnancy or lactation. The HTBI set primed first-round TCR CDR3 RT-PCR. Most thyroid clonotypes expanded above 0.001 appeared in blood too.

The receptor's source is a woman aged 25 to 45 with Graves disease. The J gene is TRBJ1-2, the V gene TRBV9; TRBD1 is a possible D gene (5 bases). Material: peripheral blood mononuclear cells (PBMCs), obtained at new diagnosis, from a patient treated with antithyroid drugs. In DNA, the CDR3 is TGTGCCAGCAGCCCCTGGGGTGGGGGAGGCTATGGCTACACCTTC. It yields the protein CASSPWGGGGYGYTF.